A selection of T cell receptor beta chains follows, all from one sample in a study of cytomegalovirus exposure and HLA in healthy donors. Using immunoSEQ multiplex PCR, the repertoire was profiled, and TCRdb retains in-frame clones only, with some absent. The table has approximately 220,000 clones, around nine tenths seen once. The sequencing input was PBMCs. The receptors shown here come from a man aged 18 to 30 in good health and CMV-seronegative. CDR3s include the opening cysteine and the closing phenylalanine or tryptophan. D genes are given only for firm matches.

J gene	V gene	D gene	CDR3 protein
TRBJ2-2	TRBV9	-	CASSVVFGELFF
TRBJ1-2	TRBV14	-	CASSQVPDSPYGYTF
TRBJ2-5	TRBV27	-	CATRQGGSETQYF
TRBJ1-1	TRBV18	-	CASSQSAGAFF
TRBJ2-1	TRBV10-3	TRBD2	CAITTSGGDEQFF
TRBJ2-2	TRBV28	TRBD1	CASSLLDRAGELFF
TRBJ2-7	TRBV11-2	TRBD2	CASSPKSGTSPYEQYF
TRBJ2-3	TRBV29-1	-	CSVEGLDRTDTQYF
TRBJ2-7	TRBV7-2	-	CASSLGGLNYEQYF
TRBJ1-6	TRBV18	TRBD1	CASSPYGQGNSPLHF